This T cell receptor (beta chain) was recovered during a study of blood T cell repertoires in COVID-19. Germline V gives CDR1 LNHDA, CDR2 SQIVND (reference sequence). V dropped 3 bases and J dropped 0; count of bases not matched to a gene: 5. The CDR3 has 16 residues. Participants, roughly 18 to 89 years old, spanned around 25 US areas. How the authors handled the data: Amplification of reference gene primers was used by the study to estimate nucleated cell counts. Assay used: immunoSEQ multiplex PCR; TCRdb lists only in-frame clones, some missing. For V, J and clone size, that table is used; D and trimming come from the DNA. The sample holds approximately 240,000 clones, about nine tenths seen once.

This TCR was recovered from a woman aged 30 to 39 with acute COVID-19. Sequenced sample: PBMCs or T cells enriched from blood (not recorded which). The chain is built from TRBV19 and TRBJ2-1; TRBD2 aligns across 7 bases. The CDR3 coding sequence is TGTGCCAGTAGTATGGATAGCGGGCGCTCCTACAATGAGCAGTTCTTC. Translation: CASSMDSGRSYNEQFF.